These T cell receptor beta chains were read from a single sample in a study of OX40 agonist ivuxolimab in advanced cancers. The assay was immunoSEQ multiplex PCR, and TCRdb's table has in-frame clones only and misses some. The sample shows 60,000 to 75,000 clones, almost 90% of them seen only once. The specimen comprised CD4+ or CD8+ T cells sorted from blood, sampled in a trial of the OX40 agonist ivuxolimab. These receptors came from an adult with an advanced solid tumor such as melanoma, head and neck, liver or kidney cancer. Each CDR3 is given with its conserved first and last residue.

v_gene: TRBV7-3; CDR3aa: CASSLDSGGLYNEQFF
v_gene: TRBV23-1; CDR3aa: CASSQSSPTGGLSSYNSPLHF
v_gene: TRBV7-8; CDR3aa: CASSYGPGLNTEAFF
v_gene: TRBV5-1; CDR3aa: CASSRSSGRSYEQYF
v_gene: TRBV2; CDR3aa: CASSESWDRVKVSPLHF
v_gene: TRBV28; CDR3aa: CASTLRDRVHEQYF
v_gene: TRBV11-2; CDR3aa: CASSLGRDGNQPQHF
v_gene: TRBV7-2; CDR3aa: CASRAGNYGYTF
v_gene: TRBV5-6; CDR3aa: CASSLGMNTGELFF
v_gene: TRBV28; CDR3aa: CASSRPAAKNIQYF
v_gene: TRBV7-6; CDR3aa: CASSLGERQGRRNQPQHF
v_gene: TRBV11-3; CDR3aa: CASSLSGGAYNEQFF
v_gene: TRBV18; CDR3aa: CASSRGASGRADTQYF
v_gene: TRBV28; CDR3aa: CASRVQGGEQYF
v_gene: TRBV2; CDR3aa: CASSESAGGYTF
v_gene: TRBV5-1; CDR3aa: CASSLPTGDGYTF
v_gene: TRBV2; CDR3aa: CASSFDRGINNEQFF
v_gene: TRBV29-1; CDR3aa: CSGAPTSGNEQFF
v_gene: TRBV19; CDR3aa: CASSQGPYEQYF
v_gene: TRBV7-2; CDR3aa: CASSQAQSSYEQYF
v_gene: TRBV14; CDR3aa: CASLLGGVRNPQGTGELFF
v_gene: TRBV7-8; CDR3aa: CASWGVRYGYTF
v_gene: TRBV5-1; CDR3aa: CASSYSGNSPLHF
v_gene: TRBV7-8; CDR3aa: CASSLRTSYSYEQYF
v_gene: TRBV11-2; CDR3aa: CASSIGQGFEDEKLFF
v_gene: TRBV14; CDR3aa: CASSQVTGNTDTQYF
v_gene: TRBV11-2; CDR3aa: CASSFAGTASSYEQYF
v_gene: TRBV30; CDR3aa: CAWSRGTSSYNEQFF
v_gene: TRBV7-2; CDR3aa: CASSLDGAGGTDTQYF
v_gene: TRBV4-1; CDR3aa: CASSQGAHTGELFF
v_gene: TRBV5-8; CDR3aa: CASSARESGQPQHF
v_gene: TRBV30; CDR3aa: CAWSRDSSDTQYF